These 10 T cell receptor beta chains came from one sample sequenced in a study of T cells after yellow fever vaccination. From the 5' RACE reads, TCRdb called clonotypes with MiXCR, one entry per CDR3 protein. The top ten hold around an eighth of the sample, which has 550,000 to 750,000 distinct CDR3 sequences, roughly 14% seen once. The material sequenced was PBMCs, taken on the day of the yellow fever booster vaccination. Every receptor here comes from a man aged 25-45 years who received the YFV17D yellow fever vaccine.

This clonotype was recorded a few times. The V call is TRBV5-6, the J call TRBJ2-7; maybe TRBD2 (6 bases). The V end lost 4 bases, the J end lost 0 bases, and 17 bases lay between the germline ends. The CDR3 contains 16 residues. Per the germline V gene, CDR1 is SGHDT and CDR2 is YYEEEE. The CDR3 sequence: CASSPGLINSSYEQYF. CDR3 DNA: TGTGCCAGCAGCCCGGGACTGATAAACAGCTCCTACGAGCAGTACTTC.

The genes are TRBV6-5 and TRBJ1-2; D may be TRBD1 (6 bases). The V end lost 4 bases, the J end lost 8 bases, and 17 bases lay between the germline ends. The CDR3 loop spans 14 amino acids. The germline CDR1 and CDR2 sequences are MNHEY and SVGAGI. Here the CDR3 DNA reads TGTGCCAGCAGTTCAGGGGCAGGGACAAAGGGCTACACCTTC. The encoded protein is CASSSGAGTKGYTF.

This clonotype was recorded at least ten times. The V call is TRBV5-5, the J call TRBJ2-1; maybe TRBD1 (6 bases). Germline V gene lookup returns CDR1 SGHKS and CDR2 YYEKEE (reference sequence). V lost 4 bases and J 5 bases, leaving 10 bases between the germline ends. The CDR3 runs to 13 residues. CDR3 DNA: TGTGCCAGCAGCACCGACAGGAACAATGAGCAGTTCTTC. Residues: CASSTDRNNEQFF.

There are a few counts of this clonotype. This chain links TRBV20-1 with TRBJ1-6; no definite D call. CDR3 length: 13 residues. V lost 6 bases, J lost 5 bases, and 11 bases lay in between. Germline V gives CDR1 DFQATT, CDR2 SNEGSKA (reference sequence). The CDR3 spells CSAPDYDNSPLHF. CDR3 sequence (DNA): TGCAGTGCGCCGGATTACGATAATTCACCCCTCCACTTT.

This clonotype was recorded many times. The genes are TRBV7-3 and TRBJ2-2; 9 nucleotides line up with TRBD1. CDR1 and CDR2 from the germline V gene are SGHTA and FQGTGA. There are 14 residues in the CDR3. The trim removed 4 bases at V and 4 bases at J, leaving 1 base unmatched. Written as DNA, the CDR3 is TGTGCCAGCAGCTCGGGACAGGGCACCGGGGAGCTGTTTTTT. Translating gives CASSSGQGTGELFF.

This chain uses TRBV12-3 or TRBV12-4 with TRBJ1-1; 7 positions agree with TRBD1. CDR3 length: 15 amino acids. The J segment lost 2 bases and the V segment lost 2 bases, leaving 5 bases of the junction unmatched. This CDR3 reads CASSLNPGGNTEAFF. The CDR3 DNA is TGTGCCAGCAGTTTAAATCCAGGGGGAAACACTGAAGCTTTCTTT.

This chain uses TRBV19 with TRBJ2-7, with 10 nucleotides matching TRBD1. This CDR3 contains 14 residues. Trimming removed 2 bases from V and 5 bases from J; junction bases left unmatched: 3. Germline values: CDR1 LNHDA, CDR2 SQIVND (reference sequence). The CDR3 sequence is CASSIRDRGDEQYF. The CDR3 coding sequence is TGTGCCAGTAGTATAAGGGACAGGGGCGACGAGCAGTACTTC.

This clonotype is deemed medium-sized. The chain has TRBV7-9 and TRBJ1-2, with D maybe TRBD1 (5 bases). Germline CDR1 is SEHNR and CDR2 is FQNEAQ (reference sequence). The CDR3 totals 13 residues. The V and J ends lost 5 bases and 2 bases respectively, with 9 bases between them. CDR3 DNA sequence: TGTGCCAGCAGCGGGGCCCTCAACTATGGCTACACCTTC. Its protein is CASSGALNYGYTF.

The genes are TRBV10-3 and TRBJ2-2; maybe TRBD2 (5 bases). Trimming removed 7 bases at V and 6 bases at J, with 15 bases between. This CDR3 spans 14 amino acids. Germline values: CDR1 ENHRY, CDR2 SYGVKD. The CDR3 region has the DNA TGTGCCATCACCCAAGACTACCCCGCCGGGGAGCTGTTTTTT. It translates to CAITQDYPAGELFF.

This clonotype was counted only a few times. The gene calls are TRBV30 and TRBJ2-7; possibly TRBD1 for D (5 bases). Between the trimmed V and J ends, which lost 0 bases and 2 bases, there was a span of 17 bases. Per the germline V gene, CDR1 is GTSNPN and CDR2 is SVGIG (reference sequence). This CDR3 is 16 amino acids long. The DNA of the CDR3 is TGTGCCTGGAGTGTAATTCGACAGCCATCCACCTACGAGCAGTACTTC. Protein: CAWSVIRQPSTYEQYF.